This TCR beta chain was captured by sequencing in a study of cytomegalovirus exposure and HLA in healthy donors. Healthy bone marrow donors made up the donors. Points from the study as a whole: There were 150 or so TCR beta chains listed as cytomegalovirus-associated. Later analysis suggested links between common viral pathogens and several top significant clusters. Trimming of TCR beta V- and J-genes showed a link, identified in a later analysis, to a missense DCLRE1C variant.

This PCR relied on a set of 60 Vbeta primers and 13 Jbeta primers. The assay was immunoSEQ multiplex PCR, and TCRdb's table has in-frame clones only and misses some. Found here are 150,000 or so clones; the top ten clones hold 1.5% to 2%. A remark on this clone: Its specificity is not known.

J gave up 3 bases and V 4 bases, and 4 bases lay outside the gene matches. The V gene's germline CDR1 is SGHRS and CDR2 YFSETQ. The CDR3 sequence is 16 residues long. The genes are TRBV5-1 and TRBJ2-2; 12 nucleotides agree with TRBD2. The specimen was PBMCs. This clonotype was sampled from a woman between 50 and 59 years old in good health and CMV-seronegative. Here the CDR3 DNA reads TGCGCCAGCAGCAGGGGACTAGCGGGTGACACCGGGGAGCTGTTTTTT. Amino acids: CASSRGLAGDTGELFF.